The 17 T cell receptor beta chains below all came from one sample that was sequenced in a study of OX40 agonist ivuxolimab in advanced cancers. Clones were sequenced by immunoSEQ multiplex PCR, and TCRdb holds only the in-frame ones, with some missing. The data contain around 140,000 clones, about 92% of them seen just once; the ten biggest clones take up roughly 0.94%. This specimen consisted of CD4+ or CD8+ T cells sorted from blood, obtained in a trial of the OX40 agonist ivuxolimab. The receptors here all came from an adult with an advanced solid tumor such as melanoma, head and neck, liver or kidney cancer.

The rearrangement uses TRBV25-1 and TRBJ2-7; 8 bases fit TRBD1. The CDR3 is 16 residues long. Germline trimming cut 7 bases from V and 2 bases from J; bases unmatched to any gene: 13. Germline loops: CDR1 MGHDK, CDR2 SYGVNS. The CDR3 DNA sequence: TGTGCCAGCATCCCGCCACTAGGACAGGGAGCCTACGAGCAGTACTTC. Translating gives CASIPPLGQGAYEQYF.

This clone was seen once. The chain employs TRBV7-3 and TRBJ2-1; D is tentatively TRBD1 or TRBD2 (5 bases each). Deletions cut 5 bases from V and 4 bases from J, with 18 bases between. The V gene's germline CDR1 is SGHTA and CDR2 FQGTGA. The CDR3 runs 16 residues. The CDR3 here is CASSPEGRVLYNEQFF. The DNA for the CDR3 is TGTGCCAGCAGCCCCGAGGGGCGGGTTCTTTACAATGAGCAGTTCTTC.

This chain uses TRBV5-4 with TRBJ1-1, with D tentatively TRBD1 (5 bases). The germline V gene encodes CDR1 SGHNT and CDR2 YYREEE (reference sequence). The CDR3 length is 15 residues. V gave up 4 bases and J gave up 0 bases, with 13 bases separating them. The CDR3 DNA reads TGTGCCAGCAGCCTAAGACAGTTAATGAACACTGAAGCTTTCTTT. Its translation is CASSLRQLMNTEAFF.

The J gene is TRBJ2-5, the V gene TRBV6-1; 11 nucleotides line up with TRBD2. The CDR3 totals 15 residues. The junction had 5 bases not matched to a gene; V was cut back by 6 bases and J by 2 bases. Looked up from germline, CDR1 is MNHNS and CDR2 is SASEGT. The CDR3 loop reads CASRGLAGGQETQYF. As DNA, the CDR3 is TGTGCCAGCAGGGGTCTAGCGGGGGGACAAGAGACCCAGTACTTC.

The V gene is TRBV7-2, the J gene TRBJ1-5; possible D gene TRBD1, 6 bases. Germline CDR1 is SGHTA and CDR2 is FQGNSA. The CDR3 loop spans 17 amino acids. With 1 base removed from V and 0 bases from J, the gap between germline ends came to 13 bases. Here the CDR3 reads CASSLVGGAYSNQPQHF. CDR3 nucleotides: TGTGCCAGCAGCTTAGTAGGGGGGGCATATAGCAATCAGCCCCAGCATTTT.

This chain's CDR3 is CASSLDRAREKLFF. DNA for the CDR3: TGCGCCAGCAGCTTGGACAGGGCGCGTGAAAAACTGTTTTTT. The gene calls are TRBV5-1 and TRBJ1-4, with D possibly being TRBD1 (6 bases). Germline assignment: CDR1 SGHRS and CDR2 YFSETQ. The V end lost 0 bases, the J end lost 7 bases, and 10 bases lay between the germline ends. The CDR3 length is 14 residues.

This chain connects TRBV6-6 to TRBJ1-1; D is possibly TRBD1 (5 bases). Germline V lookup: CDR1 MNHNY, CDR2 SVGAGI (reference sequence). CDR3 length equals 14 residues. V lost 2 bases to trimming and J lost 5 bases, with 12 bases between them. The CDR3 bases are TGTGCCAGCAGTTACGGGGGGGGATTGACTGAAGCTTTCTTT. Encoded protein: CASSYGGGLTEAFF.

This clone was detected a few times. The CDR3 region is CASRIRRGTSTDTQYF. The CDR3 bases are TGTGCCTCCCGAATTCGGCGGGGGACGAGCACAGATACGCAGTATTTT. The gene calls are TRBV10-3 and TRBJ2-3, with 7 bases aligning to TRBD2. J was trimmed by 0 bases and V by 11 bases; bases with no gene match: 14. Germline V gene sequence: CDR1 ENHRY, CDR2 SYGVKD. There are 16 residues in the CDR3.

This chain uses TRBV25-1 with TRBJ2-5; possible D gene TRBD1, 5 bases. The V gene lost 4 bases and the J gene lost 4 bases, with 13 bases spanning the gap. This CDR3 contains 14 residues. Germline loops: CDR1 MGHDK, CDR2 SYGVNS. CDR3 protein: CASSGYSGLETQYF. The DNA of the CDR3 is TGTGCCAGCAGTGGGTACTCAGGGCTAGAGACCCAGTACTTC. The entire variable domain, with the rest obtained from reference TRBV25-1 and TRBJ2-5, is as follows: EADIYQTPRYLVIGTGKKITLECSQTMGHDKMYWYQQDPGMELHLIHYSYGVNSTEKGDLSSESTVSRIRTEHFPLTLESARPSHTSQYLCASSGYSGLETQYFGPGTRLLVL.

This chain connects TRBV6-5 to TRBJ2-2, with 8 nucleotides matching TRBD1. The V gene end was trimmed by 2 bases and the J gene end by 1 base; junction bases not matched to a gene: 0. Germline values: CDR1 MNHEY, CDR2 SVGAGI. The CDR3 consists of 15 residues. The chain's CDR3 is CASSYGQGNTGELFF. CDR3 coding DNA: TGTGCCAGCAGTTACGGACAGGGGAACACCGGGGAGCTGTTTTTT.

The V and J genes are TRBV5-1 and TRBJ1-3, with D possibly matching TRBD1 (5 bases). V lost 4 bases to trimming and J lost 0 bases, with 11 bases between them. The CDR3 totals 15 residues. Germline assignment: CDR1 SGHRS and CDR2 YFSETQ. The CDR3 here is CASSPGRNSGNTIYF. CDR3 bases: TGCGCCAGCAGCCCGGGACGAAACTCTGGAAACACCATATATTTT.

The rearrangement links TRBV6-5 to TRBJ1-2; possibly TRBD1 for D (6 bases). The CDR3 is 15 amino acids. From germline, CDR1 is MNHEY and CDR2 SVGAGI. V lost 11 bases and J lost 8, with 27 bases in between. This CDR3 is CASRLTMAQGEGYTF. In DNA, the CDR3 is TGTGCCTCGCGCTTGACTATGGCACAGGGCGAAGGCTACACCTTC.

This chain links TRBV6-1 with TRBJ1-1; D perhaps matches TRBD1 (6 bases). Germline V gene data show CDR1 as MNHNS and CDR2 as SASEGT. V was trimmed by 6 bases and J by 1 base, leaving 12 bases between them. The CDR3 extends over 14 amino acids. Here the CDR3 reads CASSDDRRNTEAFF. Written as DNA, the CDR3 is TGTGCCAGCAGCGACGACAGGCGGAACACTGAAGCTTTCTTT.

The CDR3 DNA is TGTGCCAGCAGTGCTAAGCGGGGGGGCCTCTACAATGAGCAGTTCTTC. This codes for CASSAKRGGLYNEQFF. This rearrangement joins TRBV6-4 to TRBJ2-1, with 10 bases that match TRBD2. J lost 3 bases, V lost 4 bases, and 6 bases had no gene match. The CDR3 spans 16 residues. Germline-derived CDR1 and CDR2 are MRHNA and SNTAGT.

The genes are TRBV7-2 and TRBJ1-3; D is possibly TRBD1 (6 bases). The V gene lost 3 bases and the J gene lost 0 bases, with 18 bases spanning the gap. This CDR3 comprises 18 residues. Germline values: CDR1 SGHTA, CDR2 FQGNSA. CDR3 sequence (DNA): TGTGCCAGCAGCTTCCAGACAGGAGACTATTACTCTGGAAACACCATATATTTT. Translation gives CASSFQTGDYYSGNTIYF.

In this sample, this clone turned up once. The V call is TRBV9, the J call TRBJ1-3; possible D gene TRBD1, 6 bases. Germline CDR1 and CDR2: SGDLS and YYNGEE. The CDR3 is 15 residues long. The germline V and J ends were trimmed by 2 bases and 8 bases, with 17 bases remaining between them. The CDR3 region is CASSVAGSRGDTIYF. The CDR3, as DNA: TGTGCCAGCAGCGTGGCCGGCTCTAGGGGGGACACCATATATTTT.

The chain employs TRBV6-9 and TRBJ2-7; D may correspond to TRBD1 or TRBD2 (7 bases each). V was clipped by 3 bases and J by 7 bases, with 16 bases between them. CDR1 is MNHGY and CDR2 is SVAAGI in the germline V gene. This CDR3 spans 14 amino acids. The DNA of the CDR3 is TGTGCCAGCAGTTACGGGGGGACAGTCGAGGAGCAGTACTTC. Protein product: CASSYGGTVEEQYF.